The T cell receptor beta chain described here comes from a study of T cell repertoires in cytomegalovirus infection. Whole-study findings and limits: CMV carriers having the relevant HLA were flagged by cumulative public TCR beta family frequency.

The junction had 5 bases not matched to a gene; V was cut back by 10 bases and J by 2 bases. This CDR3 contains 13 residues. Germline lookup yields CDR1 MNHNS and CDR2 SASEGT. TCRdb recomputed calls from the reads with MiXCR, one row per CDR3 protein. The sample records some 300,000 distinct CDR3 sequences, 17% being singletons. The table lists this clonotype with many counts. Antigen specificity is unknown. This chain connects TRBV6-1 to TRBJ2-7; 10 bases map to TRBD1. Input material: PBMCs. The TCR comes from a human donor in good health (CMV status not recorded). Some clones in this sample may be carry-over from other donors' samples. The CDR3 coding sequence is TGTGCCATCAGGACAGGGGGAACCTACGAGCAGTACTTC. It is translated as CAIRTGGTYEQYF.